Following are 19 T cell receptor beta chains from one sample sequenced in a study of blood T cells in healthy people across ages. For the second PCR, which ran for 7 to 11 cycles, a sample-barcoded 5' primer and a J-beta primer mix were used. TCRdb fed the 5' RACE reads into MiXCR, producing one record per CDR3 protein. Of some 790,000 distinct CDR3 sequences in the sample, 29% were seen once. The sample comprised blood. The source is an elderly woman in good health.

This clonotype occurred many times. The chain employs TRBV29-1 and TRBJ2-1; D may be TRBD2 (6 bases). Deletions cut 3 bases from V and 3 bases from J, with 12 bases between. CDR1 SQVTM and CDR2 ANQGSEA come from the germline V gene. The CDR3 has 14 amino acids. The chain's CDR3 is CSVDGGKGYNEQFF. For the CDR3, the DNA is TGCAGCGTTGACGGAGGGAAAGGCTACAATGAGCAGTTCTTC.

As regards this clonotype: This sequence may be a read error, since a much larger clone differs from it by one base. This chain links TRBV9 with TRBJ2-3, with D perhaps being TRBD1 or TRBD2 (6 bases each). The CDR3 has 17 residues. Trimming removed 4 bases at V and 2 bases at J, with 20 bases between. Germline-derived CDR1 and CDR2 are SGDLS and YYNGEE. The CDR3 loop is CASSLAGPQGHTDTQYF. CDR3 nucleotides: TGTGCCAGCAGCCTTGCGGGACCACAGGGCCACACAGATACGCAGTATTTT. Based on the CDR3 plus reference TRBV9 and TRBJ2-3, the full variable domain is DSGVTQTPKHLITATGQRVTLRCSPRSGDLSVYWYQQSLDQGLQFLIQYYNGEERAKGNILERFSAQQFPDLHSELNLSSLELGDSALYFCASSLAGPQGHTDTQYFGPGTRLTVL.

This clonotype was counted at least ten times. The chain has TRBV7-2 and TRBJ2-5; D unclear. CDR1 and CDR2 from the germline V gene are SGHTA and FQGNSA. Trimming cost V 3 bases and J 7 bases, with 15 bases left between them. This CDR3 has 14 amino acids. CDR3 DNA: TGTGCCAGCAGCTTTGGGGTTTGGCCCGCGACCCAGTACTTC. Its translation is CASSFGVWPATQYF.

The V gene is TRBV2, the J gene TRBJ1-1; D possibly corresponds to TRBD1 (6 bases). The CDR3 runs to 14 residues. CDR1 is SNHLY and CDR2 is FYNNEI in the germline V gene. The V gene lost 6 bases and the J gene lost 6 bases, with 17 bases spanning the gap. The CDR3 nucleotides read TGTGCCAGCAGGTATCGACAGGCACCCTCTGAAGCTTTCTTT. Its protein is CASRYRQAPSEAFF.

This clonotype was detected ten times or more. This chain joins TRBV20-1 and TRBJ2-7, with TRBD2 identical over 16 bases. Germline CDR1 is DFQATT and CDR2 is SNEGSKA (reference sequence). This CDR3 is built from 15 residues. J lost 1 base, V lost 6 bases, and 3 bases had no gene match. Here the CDR3 DNA reads TGCAGTGCGACGGGACTAGCGGGGGGGTCCTACGAGCAGTACTTC. It encodes CSATGLAGGSYEQYF.

Ten or more counts support this clonotype. DNA of the CDR3: TGCGCCAGCAGCTTGACACTTCGTTCGGAAAAACTGTTTTTT. It is translated as CASSLTLRSEKLFF. The rearrangement links TRBV5-1 to TRBJ1-4; D is ambiguous. Germline values: CDR1 SGHRS, CDR2 YFSETQ. Trimming removed 1 base from V and 8 bases from J, with 12 bases in between. The CDR3 runs to 14 residues.

The chain carries TRBV20-1 and TRBJ2-1; D remains unclear. Gene TRBJ2-7 matches the end of the DNA better, so the J call may be wrong. The CDR3 runs 14 residues. The germline V gene has CDR1 DFQATT and CDR2 SNEGSKA (reference sequence). The CDR3 sequence is CSAREPSSYNEQYF. The CDR3 bases are TGCAGTGCTAGGGAACCGAGCTCCTACAATGAGCAGTACTTC.

The chain joins TRBV7-9 to TRBJ2-6; D possibly uses TRBD1 or TRBD2 (5 bases each). The CDR3 has 19 amino acids. Germline V gene sequence: CDR1 SEHNR, CDR2 FQNEAQ (reference sequence). With 5 bases removed from V and 0 bases from J, the gap between germline ends came to 20 bases. The CDR3 protein is CASSGDSGRRSSGANVLTF. CDR3 nucleotides: TGTGCCAGCAGCGGCGACTCGGGACGGAGAAGCTCTGGGGCCAACGTCCTGACTTTC.

The chain has TRBV12-3 or TRBV12-4 and TRBJ1-2; 9 nucleotides agree with TRBD1. V was clipped by 3 bases and J by 8 bases; unmatched bases: 19. The CDR3 is made up of 18 amino acids. The CDR3 reads CASSFLGTGGGVAGGYTF. CDR3 nucleotides: TGTGCCAGCAGTTTTTTAGGCACAGGGGGCGGCGTGGCTGGGGGCTACACCTTC.

This clonotype has a handful of counts. This chain links TRBV6-2 or TRBV6-3 with TRBJ1-1; weak D call: TRBD1 (6 bases). This CDR3 region has 16 residues. In germline, CDR1 is MNHEY, CDR2 SVGEGT. V was cut by 2 bases and J by 0 bases, with 13 bases left in between. The CDR3 sequence is CASSYPKGQLNTEAFF. The CDR3 DNA is TGTGCCAGCAGTTACCCGAAAGGACAGTTGAACACTGAAGCTTTCTTT.

A remark on this clonotype: Sequence at one end of the junction differs from germline and may be a read error. The V call is TRBV4-1, the J call TRBJ2-3; D is uncertain. The CDR3 has 13 amino acids. CDR1 is MGHRA and CDR2 is YSYEKL in the germline V gene. This chain's CDR3 is CASNQGVPDTQYF. DNA for the CDR3: TGCGCCAGCAACCAAGGAGTGCCAGATACGCAGTATTTT.

This clonotype was seen only once. The genes are TRBV2 and TRBJ1-1, with D possibly matching TRBD1 (5 bases). CDR1 SNHLY and CDR2 FYNNEI come from the germline V gene. The CDR3 loop spans 11 amino acids. With 6 bases removed from V and 11 bases from J, the gap between germline ends came to 13 bases. The CDR3 DNA reads as TGTGCCAGCAGCTCCGGGACCGCGGCTTTCTTT. Translated, it gives CASSSGTAAFF.

This clonotype came up once. Its ends do not fully match the called genes, so a read error is possible. This sequence joins TRBV6-5 and TRBJ2-5; TRBD1 is a possible D gene (6 bases). Germline V lookup: CDR1 MNHEY, CDR2 SVGAGI. The CDR3 is made up of 13 amino acids. The CDR3 region is CATSYPDRETQYF. Here the CDR3 DNA reads TGTGCCACCAGTTACCCGGACAGAGAGACCCAGTACTTC.

This clonotype turned up a few times. V gene TRBV28 combines with J gene TRBJ1-4, with D unresolved. V shed 6 bases and J shed 13 bases, with 18 bases lying between them. This CDR3 spans 13 amino acids. Germline V lookup: CDR1 MDHEN, CDR2 SYDVKM. The DNA for the CDR3 is TGTGCCAGCAGCCTTCTTGGGAGCGTTGGACTGTTTTTT. Its protein is CASSLLGSVGLFF. Filled out from reference TRBV28 and TRBJ1-4, the complete variable domain reads DVKVTQSSRYLVKRTGEKVFLECVQDMDHENMFWYRQDPGLGLRLIYFSYDVKMKEKGDIPEGYSVSREKKERFSLILESASTNQTSMYLCASSLLGSVGLFFGSGTQLSVL.

The V and J genes are TRBV18 and TRBJ2-7, with D perhaps matching TRBD1 (6 bases). Germline-derived CDR1 and CDR2 are KGHSH and LQKENI. CDR3 length: 15 residues. V lost 3 bases and J 0 bases, leaving 12 bases between the germline ends. Here the CDR3 reads CASSPRQASSYEQYF. The CDR3, as DNA: TGTGCCAGCTCACCTCGACAGGCGAGCTCCTACGAGCAGTACTTC.

A note on this clonotype: The junction does not match germline at one end; this may be a read error. The V gene is TRBV5-1, the J gene TRBJ2-4; a weak D match, TRBD2 (8 bases). The better agreement between TRBJ2-7 and the DNA end casts doubt on the J call. Germline V gene lookup returns CDR1 SGHRS and CDR2 YFSETQ. The CDR3 contains 15 residues. In DNA form, the CDR3 reads TGCGCCGGCAGCTCCCGGGGGGGACAGAGTTACGAGCAGTACTTC. Its translation: CAGSSRGGQSYEQYF.

Points on this clonotype: At one of its ends the junction is not consistent with the germline gene, which may arise from a read error. This chain connects TRBV20-1 to TRBJ2-1; the D gene is possibly TRBD2 (6 bases). Germline V gene data show CDR1 as DFQATT and CDR2 as SNEGSKA (reference sequence). This CDR3 contains 17 residues. CDR3 in amino acids: CSARVQEGNFSYNEQFF. Here the CDR3 DNA reads TGCAGTGCAAGAGTTCAGGAGGGCAACTTCTCCTACAATGAGCAGTTCTTC.

The sample holds a few counts of this clonotype. The V and J genes are TRBV7-2 and TRBJ1-1, with D unresolved. V lost 1 base to trimming and J lost 6 bases, with 12 bases between them. Germline assignment: CDR1 SGHTA and CDR2 FQGNSA. This CDR3 is built from 14 residues. The CDR3 bases are TGTGCCAGCAGCTTAGAGAACGACAACCCTGAAGCTTTCTTT. Protein product: CASSLENDNPEAFF.

This clonotype was recorded at least ten times. In nucleotides, the CDR3 is TGCGCCAGCACTGCTGGAACCGGGACAGGGACCTATGGCTACACCTTC. It specifies CASTAGTGTGTYGYTF. The chain is built from TRBV10-2 and TRBJ1-2; 9 bases align to TRBD1. The ends lost 7 bases at V and 4 bases at J; junction bases unmatched: 13. The CDR3 totals 16 residues. Germline V gene data show CDR1 as WSHSY and CDR2 as SAAADI.